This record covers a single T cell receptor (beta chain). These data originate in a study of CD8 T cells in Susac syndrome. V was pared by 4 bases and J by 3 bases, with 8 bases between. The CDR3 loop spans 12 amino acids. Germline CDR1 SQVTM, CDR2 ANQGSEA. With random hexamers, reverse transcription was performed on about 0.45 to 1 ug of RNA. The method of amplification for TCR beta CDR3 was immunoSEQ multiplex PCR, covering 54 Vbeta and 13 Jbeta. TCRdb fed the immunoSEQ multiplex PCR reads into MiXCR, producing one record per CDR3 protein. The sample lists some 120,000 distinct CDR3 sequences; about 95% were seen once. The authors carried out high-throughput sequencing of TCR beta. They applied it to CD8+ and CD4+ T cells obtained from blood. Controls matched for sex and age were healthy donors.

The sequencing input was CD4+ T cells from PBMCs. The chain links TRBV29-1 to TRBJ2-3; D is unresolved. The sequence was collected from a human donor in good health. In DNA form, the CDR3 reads TGCAGCGTTGGGAGTCTTACAGATACGCAGTATTTT. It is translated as CSVGSLTDTQYF.